This T cell receptor (beta chain) was captured by sequencing in a study of blood T cell repertoires in COVID-19. Turning to the study itself: T cells, B-cell-depleted T cells, or PBMCs provided the cDNA or gDNA that served as material.

There are 16 residues in the CDR3. V was clipped by 5 bases and J by 3 bases, with 18 bases between them. The germline gives CDR1 SGHTA, CDR2 FQGNSA. Ages ranged from roughly 18 to 100 years, with residence in 20 to 30 US areas. Allocation to cohorts depended on clinical history reported by the participants. Data came from immunoSEQ multiplex PCR; TCRdb stores just in-frame clones and leaves some out. The sample lists some 140,000 clones; about 80% were seen once. The receptor's source is a man aged 45-65 years who had recovered from COVID-19. Material for sequencing was PBMCs or T cells enriched from blood (not recorded which). The chain uses TRBV7-2 and TRBJ2-3; D is perhaps TRBD2 (6 bases). Here the CDR3 DNA reads TGTGCCAGCAGCCCTCCCGGGAGCCTAAGAACAGATACGCAGTATTTT. This codes for CASSPPGSLRTDTQYF.